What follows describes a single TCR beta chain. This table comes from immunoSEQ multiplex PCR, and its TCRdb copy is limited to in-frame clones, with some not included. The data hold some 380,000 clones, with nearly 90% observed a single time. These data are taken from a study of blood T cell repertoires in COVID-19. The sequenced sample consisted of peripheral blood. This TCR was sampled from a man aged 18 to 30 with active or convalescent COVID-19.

The CDR3 region is CAWSDRYDQPQHF. The CDR3 DNA reads TGTGCCTGGAGCGACAGGTATGATCAGCCCCAGCATTTT. V is TRBV30 and J is TRBJ1-5, with D possibly being TRBD1 (6 bases). This CDR3 has 13 residues. Trimming removed 3 bases from V and 5 bases from J, with 11 bases in between. Germline CDR1 GTSNPN, CDR2 SVGIG (reference sequence).